The clone carrying this T cell receptor beta chain showed up many times. The antigen is not known. From the 5' RACE reads, TCRdb called clonotypes with MiXCR, one entry per CDR3 protein. The repertoire has about 13,000 distinct CDR3 sequences, 12% of them found once; the top ten carry roughly 50%. The V segment lost 0 bases and the J segment 4 bases; nucleotides outside the gene matches: 6. Germline CDR1 reads SGHRS; CDR2 reads YFSETQ. The CDR3 length is 16 residues. The data belong to a study of T-cell memory formation after mild COVID-19. Study-wide findings and caveats: Mainly in CM and EM were contracting CD4+ clones; CD8+ were in EMRA. Pre-infection memory held some responding clones, suggesting pre-existing cross-reactive T cells responded.

The chain couples TRBV5-1 to TRBJ2-3, with 9 bases identical to TRBD2. The clonotype comes from an adult woman who had mild COVID-19 (a few samples of this study predate the infection). Cell type and time point are not known. Sequencing was performed on PBMCs or a T cell subset sorted from them (not recorded which). As DNA, the CDR3 is TGCGCCAGCAGCTTGGGGCCTAGCGGGAAGGCAGATACGCAGTATTTT. Amino acids: CASSLGPSGKADTQYF. Looking up the rest from reference TRBV5-1 and TRBJ2-3 gives the full variable domain: KAGVTQTPRYLIKTRGQQVTLSCSPISGHRSVSWYQQTPGQGLQFLFEYFSETQRNKGNFPGRFSGRQFSNSRSEMNVSTLELGDSALYLCASSLGPSGKADTQYFGPGTRLTVL.